These T cell receptor beta chains were read from a single sample in a study of response to subunit inactivated influenza vaccine. TCRdb reprocessed the RT-PCR reads via MiXCR and lists one record per CDR3 protein. Of 500,000 to 550,000 distinct CDR3 sequences listed, roughly 25% were seen once; the top ten hold approximately 2.9%. This sample also belongs to another study, concerning T cells expressing NK-cell markers.

Sequencing was performed on CD4+ T cells sorted from PBMCs, taken 12 days after vaccination. The receptor set was obtained from a middle-aged man who received an inactivated influenza vaccine. CDR3s include the opening cysteine and the closing phenylalanine or tryptophan. The D gene is left open where the match is weak. Clone size is given for some rows only: seen once, a few or many times, or a class if the clone is expanded.

size	V	J	D	CDR3	DNA
many	TRBV5-1	TRBJ2-1	TRBD2	CASSSPGLAGGYNEQFF	TGCGCCAGCAGCTCGCCGGGACTAGCGGGAGGATACAATGAGCAGTTCTTC
NA	TRBV27	TRBJ2-7	TRBD1	CASSTRRDRSYEQYF	TGTGCCAGCAGCACGCGCAGGGACAGATCCTACGAGCAGTACTTC
many	TRBV7-2	TRBJ2-7	TRBD1	CASSAGTAREQYF	TGTGCCAGCAGCGCAGGGACAGCTCGCGAGCAGTACTTC
NA	TRBV5-1	TRBJ1-1	NA	CASSLGSLAGTEAFF	TGCGCCAGCAGCCTCGGCAGTCTCGCGGGGACTGAAGCTTTCTTT
NA	TRBV7-2	TRBJ1-2	TRBD1	CASRDQTGDYGYTF	TGTGCCAGCAGGGACCAAACAGGGGACTATGGCTACACCTTC
few	TRBV28	TRBJ2-7	NA	CASSSYRNRAEDEQYF	TGTGCCAGCAGTTCCTACCGGAACAGGGCCGAGGACGAGCAGTACTTC
NA	TRBV14	TRBJ1-1	NA	CASSRGSTGEAFF	TGTGCCAGCAGCCGGGGAAGTACAGGGGAAGCTTTCTTT
few	TRBV25-1	TRBJ2-7	TRBD1	CASSQTGGRYEQYF	TGTGCCAGCAGCCAGACAGGGGGCAGATACGAGCAGTACTTC
NA	TRBV7-3	TRBJ2-1	NA	CASSPRVDEQFF	TGTGCCAGCAGCCCCCGTGTCGATGAGCAGTTCTTC
many	TRBV12-3/TRBV12-4	TRBJ2-3	NA	CASSPQSSSDTQYF	TGTGCCAGCAGCCCCCAAAGTAGCTCAGATACGCAGTATTTT
few	TRBV12-3/TRBV12-4	TRBJ1-6	NA	CASRTSHGGSPLHF	TGTGCCAGCAGGACAAGTCACGGGGGTTCACCCCTCCACTTT
few	TRBV12-3/TRBV12-4	TRBJ2-1	TRBD1	CASTPTGGGNEQFF	TGTGCCAGCACCCCGACAGGGGGAGGGAATGAGCAGTTCTTC
NA	TRBV12-3/TRBV12-4	TRBJ2-5	NA	CASSASYRRAQETQYF	TGTGCCAGCAGTGCGTCCTACAGAAGGGCCCAAGAGACCCAGTACTTC
NA	TRBV5-1	TRBJ2-3	TRBD2	CASSPRLAGRADTQYF	TGCGCCAGCAGCCCCCGACTAGCGGGGAGGGCAGATACGCAGTATTTT
NA	TRBV20-1	TRBJ2-1	TRBD2	CSAMAIAGWANNEQFF	TGCAGTGCCATGGCTATAGCGGGATGGGCGAACAATGAGCAGTTCTTC
few	TRBV28	TRBJ1-4	TRBD1	CASKTGGFLNEKLFF	TGTGCCAGCAAAACAGGGGGTTTTCTCAATGAAAAACTGTTTTTT
NA	TRBV7-8	TRBJ2-5	TRBD2	CASSFGLAGKKETQYF	TGTGCCAGCAGCTTTGGACTAGCGGGAAAAAAAGAGACCCAGTACTTC
few	TRBV10-3	TRBJ2-7	TRBD2	CAISDSGRATSYEQYF	TGTGCCATCAGTGATAGCGGGAGGGCCACGTCCTACGAGCAGTACTTC
few	TRBV12-3/TRBV12-4	TRBJ2-1	TRBD2	CASIKSGTTYNEQFF	TGTGCCAGCATCAAGTCCGGGACTACCTACAATGAGCAGTTCTTC
few	TRBV6-5	TRBJ1-2	NA	CASSYPSRDYGYTF	TGTGCCAGCAGTTACCCGAGCAGGGACTATGGCTACACCTTC
NA	TRBV24-1	TRBJ2-3	NA	CATSERDPRDTQYF	TGTGCCACCAGTGAAAGGGACCCGAGGGATACGCAGTATTTT
NA	TRBV3-1	TRBJ1-1	NA	CASSQVPGATEAFF	TGTGCCAGCAGCCAAGTCCCAGGGGCGACTGAAGCTTTCTTT
few	TRBV6-1	TRBJ1-3	NA	CASSVSQLLTSGNTIYF	TGTGCCAGCAGCGTCTCCCAGCTCCTCACGAGCGGAAACACCATATATTTT
once	TRBV20-1	TRBJ2-2	NA	CSDAMPGKNTGELFF	TGCAGTGACGCAATGCCGGGAAAAAACACCGGGGAGCTGTTTTTT
few	TRBV6-1	TRBJ2-2	NA	CASRAQGAGTGELFF	TGTGCCAGCAGGGCTCAAGGGGCGGGCACCGGGGAGCTGTTTTTT
few	TRBV5-1	TRBJ2-3	NA	CASSREGATDTQYF	TGCGCCAGCAGCCGTGAGGGAGCCACAGATACGCAGTATTTT
NA	TRBV28	TRBJ2-2	NA	CASRTGNTGELFF	TGTGCCAGCAGGACAGGGAACACCGGGGAGCTGTTTTTT
few	TRBV3-1	TRBJ1-4	NA	CASSRPTEKLFF	TGTGCCAGCAGCCGGCCCACTGAAAAACTGTTTTTT
NA	TRBV7-2	TRBJ1-4	NA	CASSLEVQRREKLFF	TGTGCCAGCAGCTTAGAGGTGCAGAGAAGGGAAAAACTGTTTTTT